The 21 T cell receptor beta chains in this list originate from one sample, sequenced in a study of cytomegalovirus exposure and HLA in healthy donors. In the PCR, 60 Vbeta and 13 Jbeta primers were used. Data came from immunoSEQ multiplex PCR; TCRdb stores just in-frame clones and leaves some out. The table shows fewer than 100,000 clones, with around 8% occurring only once. Source material: PBMCs. These receptors all stem from a man aged 50-60 years in good health and CMV-seronegative.

This clone was detected a few times. The chain recombines TRBV6-1 with TRBJ2-3; tentative D call: TRBD1 (6 bases). CDR1 MNHNS and CDR2 SASEGT come from the germline V gene. CDR3 length equals 15 residues. Trimming removed 1 base from V and 3 bases from J, with 11 bases in between. For the CDR3, the DNA is TGTGCCAGCAGTGAAGAGAGGGGGATGACAGATACGCAGTATTTT. Residues: CASSEERGMTDTQYF.

The chain employs TRBV28 and TRBJ2-4, with no clear D. The length of the CDR3 is 13 residues. CDR1 and CDR2 from the germline V gene are MDHEN and SYDVKM. The germline V and J ends were trimmed by 4 bases and 8 bases, with 12 bases remaining between them. CDR3 bases: TGTGCCAGCAGTTCAGGCTCTCGTTACATTCAGTACTTC. Its translation is CASSSGSRYIQYF.

This clone was counted between two and nine times. This chain links TRBV4-1 with TRBJ2-7; perhaps TRBD1 as D (5 bases). Germline V gene data show CDR1 as MGHRA and CDR2 as YSYEKL. Trimming stripped 2 bases from V and 12 bases from J, with 14 bases between. The length of the CDR3 is 12 residues. CDR3 amino acids: CASSQTHRFLYF. CDR3 in DNA: TGCGCCAGCAGCCAAACTCACAGGTTTTTGTACTTC.

This chain uses TRBV4-3 with TRBJ2-7; TRBD2 aligns across 10 bases. Looked up from germline, CDR1 is LGHNA and CDR2 is YSLEER. CDR3 length equals 15 residues. The trim removed 1 base at V and 4 bases at J, leaving 4 bases unmatched. The CDR3 sequence is CASSQGTSGDYEQYF. The CDR3 DNA is TGCGCCAGCAGCCAAGGCACTAGCGGGGATTACGAGCAGTACTTC.

The chain joins TRBV11-3 to TRBJ2-2, with 9 bases that match TRBD2. CDR1 and CDR2 (germline): SGHNT, YENEEA. Trimming cost V 4 bases and J 0 bases; bases outside gene matches: 3. CDR3 size: 16 residues. CDR3 protein: CASSSTSGTNTGELFF. The CDR3 DNA reads TGTGCCAGCAGCTCGACTAGCGGCACGAACACCGGGGAGCTGTTTTTT.

The gene calls are TRBV28 and TRBJ2-7, with no clear D. Trimming took 2 bases from V and 5 from J, leaving 13 bases between them. CDR1 is MDHEN and CDR2 is SYDVKM in the germline V gene. The CDR3 is made up of 14 amino acids. The CDR3 DNA sequence: TGTGCCAGCAGTTTAAATCGCCCTACCAACGAGCAGTACTTC. As protein: CASSLNRPTNEQYF.

The table lists this clone with a few counts. The chain combines TRBV19 with TRBJ2-5; D might be TRBD2 (6 bases). V was clipped by 0 bases and J by 3 bases, with 8 bases between them. In germline, CDR1 is LNHDA, CDR2 SQIVND (reference sequence). This CDR3 has 14 residues. The CDR3: CASSIEVAEETQYF. CDR3 DNA: TGTGCCAGTAGTATAGAGGTAGCGGAAGAGACCCAGTACTTC.

This clone has more than one count but fewer than ten. V and J are TRBV9 and TRBJ1-1; 8 bases agree with TRBD1. This CDR3 comprises 16 residues. Germline CDR1 SGDLS, CDR2 YYNGEE. J was trimmed by 2 bases and V by 3 bases; bases with no gene match: 9. The CDR3 DNA follows: TGTGCCAGCAGCGCACTGGACAGGGCAATTAACACTGAAGCTTTCTTT. Translated, it gives CASSALDRAINTEAFF. The variable domain in full, with the rest retrieved from reference TRBV9 and TRBJ1-1, is DSGVTQTPKHLITATGQRVTLRCSPRSGDLSVYWYQQSLDQGLQFLIQYYNGEERAKGNILERFSAQQFPDLHSELNLSSLELGDSALYFCASSALDRAINTEAFFGQGTRLTVV.

This clone was detected a few times. The gene calls are TRBV9 and TRBJ2-1; D is ambiguous. CDR1 and CDR2 from the germline V gene are SGDLS and YYNGEE. The CDR3 contains 16 residues. V was shortened by 3 bases and J by 3 bases, with 16 bases between the two germline ends. CDR3 DNA: TGTGCCAGCAGCGCCGCTCGAGAGCCCGGCTACAATGAGCAGTTCTTC. Protein sequence: CASSAAREPGYNEQFF.

The sample holds a few counts of this clone. Within the sample, other DNA sequences also encode this same CDR3. This chain connects TRBV5-1 to TRBJ2-7; TRBD2 aligns across 8 bases. The germline gives CDR1 SGHRS, CDR2 YFSETQ. This CDR3 spans 16 amino acids. J was trimmed by 2 bases and V by 4 bases; bases with no gene match: 11. Written as DNA, the CDR3 is TGCGCCAGCAGCAAGGGACTAGGCGGGAGTACCTACGAGCAGTACTTC. Encoded protein: CASSKGLGGSTYEQYF.

V and J are TRBV9 and TRBJ2-7, with 9 nucleotides matching TRBD1. The junction had 9 bases not matched to a gene; V was cut back by 4 bases and J by 7 bases. The CDR3 covers 14 residues. The germline gives CDR1 SGDLS, CDR2 YYNGEE. CDR3 residues: CASSSRDRVGEQYF. DNA for the CDR3: TGTGCCAGCAGCTCCCGGGACAGGGTGGGGGAGCAGTACTTC.

CDR3 nucleotide sequence: TGTGCCAGCAGCTTAAATTCAGGGTTTTATGGCTACACCTTC. This codes for CASSLNSGFYGYTF. The chain employs TRBV11-2 and TRBJ1-2; TRBD1 is a possible D gene (5 bases). In germline, CDR1 is SGHAT, CDR2 FQNNGV. The CDR3 totals 14 residues. Between the trimmed V and J ends, which lost 2 bases and 5 bases, there was a span of 12 bases.

This clone was counted only a few times. The chain joins TRBV29-1 to TRBJ2-3; D may be TRBD2 (6 bases). This CDR3 contains 13 residues. The germline V gene has CDR1 SQVTM and CDR2 ANQGSEA. The V gene lost 3 bases and the J gene lost 5 bases, with 12 bases spanning the gap. CDR3 residues: CSVEGGTRDTQYF. CDR3 DNA: TGCAGCGTTGAGGGGGGTACACGAGATACGCAGTATTTT.

The V gene is TRBV5-4, the J gene TRBJ2-3; D perhaps matches TRBD2 (5 bases). CDR1 and CDR2 (germline): SGHNT, YYREEE (reference sequence). V was clipped by 0 bases and J by 2 bases, with 7 bases between them. The CDR3 spans 14 residues. The CDR3 DNA is TGTGCCAGCAGCTTGGGGGGAGACACAGATACGCAGTATTTT. Translated, it gives CASSLGGDTDTQYF.

The V and J genes are TRBV12-5 and TRBJ1-1; TRBD1 aligns across 11 bases. Germline CDR1 reads LGHNT; CDR2 reads FRNRAP. The V segment lost 6 bases and the J segment 5 bases; nucleotides outside the gene matches: 14. This CDR3 has 17 residues. The CDR3 loop is CASGTTGQGVFGTEAFF. The CDR3 nucleotides are TGTGCTAGTGGGACTACGGGACAGGGGGTGTTCGGGACTGAAGCTTTCTTT.

This clone was counted between two and nine times. The chain combines TRBV19 with TRBJ1-6, with TRBD1 as a possible D gene (5 bases). CDR3 length equals 16 residues. From germline, CDR1 is LNHDA and CDR2 SQIVND (reference sequence). V shed 3 bases and J shed 10 bases, with 19 bases lying between them. This chain's CDR3 is CASSMAWQGGGSPLHF. The CDR3 nucleotides read TGTGCCAGTAGTATGGCGTGGCAGGGAGGCGGATCACCCCTCCACTTT.

This clone has a handful of counts. The same CDR3 can be traced to other DNA sequences in this sample. The chain couples TRBV6-1 to TRBJ1-6, with TRBD1 matching 9 bases. The CDR3 has 14 residues. The germline gives CDR1 MNHNS, CDR2 SASEGT. J was trimmed by 8 bases and V by 7 bases; bases with no gene match: 6. CDR3 bases: TGTGCCAGCAAACGGGACAGGGCAGATTCACCCCTCCACTTT. It specifies CASKRDRADSPLHF.

This clone has more than one count but fewer than ten. The genes are TRBV4-3 and TRBJ2-7; unclear D gene. CDR3 length equals 14 residues. V was pared by 0 bases and J by 4 bases, with 10 bases between. Germline V gene sequence: CDR1 LGHNA, CDR2 YSLEER. CDR3 coding DNA: TGCGCCAGCAGCCAAGAATTAACTGCTTACGAGCAGTACTTC. It yields the protein CASSQELTAYEQYF.

This clone was recorded once. This sequence joins TRBV7-2 and TRBJ2-5; 8 bases align to TRBD2. Trimming cost V 1 base and J 4 bases; bases outside gene matches: 8. The CDR3 covers 16 residues. The V gene's germline CDR1 is SGHTA and CDR2 FQGNSA. The DNA of the CDR3 is TGTGCCAGCAGCTTAGTAAGCGGGAGAGAAGGAGAGACCCAGTACTTC. Amino acid sequence: CASSLVSGREGETQYF. Complete variable domain (other parts from reference TRBV7-2 and TRBJ2-5): GAGVSQSPSNKVTEKGKDVELRCDPISGHTALYWYRQSLGQGLEFLIYFQGNSAPDKSGLPSDRFSAERTGGSVSTLTIQRTQQEDSAVYLCASSLVSGREGETQYFGPGTRLLVL.

The chain links TRBV11-2 to TRBJ2-5, with 7 bases that match TRBD1. Germline CDR1 and CDR2: SGHAT and FQNNGV. This CDR3 is built from 15 residues. V shed 3 bases and J 5 bases; nucleotides not matched to a gene: 9. Written as DNA, the CDR3 is TGTGCCAGCAGCTTTCGAGGGGGCAGGGAGGAGACCCAGTACTTC. The encoded protein is CASSFRGGREETQYF.

This clone turned up a few times. V usage is TRBV6-1 and J usage is TRBJ1-2; 9 bases map to TRBD1. The CDR3 is 13 residues long. J lost 3 bases, V lost 7 bases, and 3 bases had no gene match. Germline CDR1 and CDR2: MNHNS and SASEGT. CDR3 sequence reads: CASTGDRDYGYTF. DNA of the CDR3: TGTGCCAGCACCGGGGACAGGGACTATGGCTACACCTTC.